What follows are 15 T cell receptor beta chains derived from one specimen sequenced in a study of blood T cell repertoires in COVID-19. The protocol was immunoSEQ multiplex PCR, while the TCRdb copy is restricted to in-frame clones and leaves out a portion. The table has around 260,000 clones, approximately 83% seen once; the top ten hold 13%. The source material was peripheral blood. The receptors originated from a human donor in a cohort sampled during active COVID-19.

J is TRBJ2-2 and V is TRBV9; D perhaps matches TRBD2 (6 bases). The germline CDR1 and CDR2 sequences are SGDLS and YYNGEE. Trimming took off 2 bases at V and 6 bases at J, with 8 bases between the two ends. The CDR3 runs to 13 residues. CDR3 protein: CASSVGSPGELFF. CDR3 in DNA: TGTGCCAGCAGCGTCGGGAGCCCCGGGGAGCTGTTTTTT.

The rearrangement uses TRBV5-1 and TRBJ1-1, with D possibly TRBD1 on 6 matching bases. Germline CDR1 SGHRS, CDR2 YFSETQ. This CDR3 has 17 residues. The germline V and J ends were trimmed by 0 bases and 3 bases, with 18 bases remaining between them. CDR3 residues: CASSLDISGARDTEAFF. CDR3 sequence (DNA): TGCGCCAGCAGCTTGGATATATCAGGGGCTAGGGACACTGAAGCTTTCTTT.

This clone was counted once. The chain recombines TRBV5-1 with TRBJ1-4, with a weak D call TRBD1 (6 bases). The CDR3 sequence is 15 residues long. Trimming removed 2 bases from V and 5 bases from J, with 13 bases in between. Germline V lookup: CDR1 SGHRS, CDR2 YFSETQ. For the CDR3, the DNA is TGCGCCAGCAGCTTCACAGGGTTGGGGAATGAAAAACTGTTTTTT. Protein sequence: CASSFTGLGNEKLFF.

V gene TRBV4-1 combines with J gene TRBJ2-1; D ambiguous. The CDR3 contains 12 residues. Germline V lookup: CDR1 MGHRA, CDR2 YSYEKL. The germline V and J ends were trimmed by 2 bases and 6 bases, with 5 bases remaining between them. In DNA form, the CDR3 reads TGCGCCAGCAGCCAACAGTTCAATGAGCAGTTCTTC. This gives the protein CASSQQFNEQFF.

The chain carries TRBV6-5 and TRBJ2-1; 12 nucleotides align to TRBD2. J was trimmed by 9 bases and V by 7 bases; bases with no gene match: 10. The V gene's germline CDR1 is MNHEY and CDR2 SVGAGI. The CDR3 consists of 15 residues. For the CDR3, the DNA is TGTGCCAGCATCGCGCTAGCGGGAGGGGGCAGTGAGCAGTTCTTC. Protein sequence: CASIALAGGGSEQFF.

This clone has more than one count but fewer than ten. The gene calls are TRBV6-6 and TRBJ1-4, with TRBD1 matching 8 bases. CDR1 and CDR2 (germline): MNHNY, SVGAGI (reference sequence). The CDR3 loop spans 16 amino acids. V was clipped by 0 bases and J by 11 bases; unmatched bases: 11. CDR3 bases: TGTGCCAGCAGTTACTCTGTAGGACAGGGCTACGTTAAACTGTTTTTT. Amino acids: CASSYSVGQGYVKLFF.

The genes are TRBV19 and TRBJ1-4; 7 nucleotides match TRBD1. V shed 9 bases, J shed 4 bases, and the junction held 5 bases outside the gene matches. Looked up from germline, CDR1 is LNHDA and CDR2 is SQIVND (reference sequence). The CDR3 spans 13 residues. CDR3 in DNA: TGTGCCAGCTGGGGACAGAGTAATGAAAAACTGTTTTTT. Translation gives CASWGQSNEKLFF.

V is TRBV28 and J is TRBJ2-7; TRBD2 is a possible D gene (6 bases). V lost 3 bases to trimming and J lost 0 bases, with 12 bases between them. The CDR3 length is 15 residues. Germline V gene lookup returns CDR1 MDHEN and CDR2 SYDVKM. CDR3 protein: CASSLGPSASYEQYF. CDR3 sequence (DNA): TGTGCCAGCAGTTTGGGGCCTAGCGCCTCCTACGAGCAGTACTTC.

This rearrangement joins TRBV7-9 to TRBJ1-4; a possible D gene is TRBD1 (5 bases). Germline assignment: CDR1 SEHNR and CDR2 FQNEAQ (reference sequence). CDR3 size: 16 residues. V gave up 5 bases and J gave up 0 bases, with 13 bases separating them. CDR3 bases: TGTGCCAGCAGCCCACAGGCGTCGACAACTAATGAAAAACTGTTTTTT. It encodes CASSPQASTTNEKLFF. Using reference TRBV7-9 and TRBJ1-4 for the parts outside the CDR3, the full variable domain is DTGVSQNPRHKITKRGQNVTFRCDPISEHNRLYWYRQTLGQGPEFLTYFQNEAQLEKSRLLSDRFSAERPKGSFSTLEIQRTEQGDSAMYLCASSPQASTTNEKLFFGSGTQLSVL.

V usage is TRBV28 and J usage is TRBJ2-7, with unresolved D. The CDR3 is 15 residues long. Trimming shortened V by 4 bases and J by 2 bases, and 15 bases separated the two germline ends. Germline CDR1 is MDHEN and CDR2 is SYDVKM. The CDR3 spells CASSSRIYPPYEQYF. For the CDR3, the DNA is TGTGCCAGCAGTTCGAGGATATACCCTCCCTACGAGCAGTACTTC.

The sample holds one count of this clone. J is TRBJ1-1 and V is TRBV19; D unclear. CDR1 is LNHDA, CDR2 SQIVND, per germline (reference sequence). The CDR3 totals 14 residues. The V gene lost 3 bases and the J gene lost 0 bases, with 8 bases spanning the gap. CDR3 DNA: TGTGCCAGTAGTATCCGGAGAATGAACACTGAAGCTTTCTTT. Its protein product is CASSIRRMNTEAFF. Based on the CDR3 plus reference TRBV19 and TRBJ1-1, the full variable domain is DGGITQSPKYLFRKEGQNVTLSCEQNLNHDAMYWYRQDPGQGLRLIYYSQIVNDFQKGDIAEGYSVSREKKESFPLTVTSAQKNPTAFYLCASSIRRMNTEAFFGQGTRLTVV.

This chain joins TRBV11-2 and TRBJ2-2, with 13 bases fitting TRBD2. The CDR3 contains 16 residues. The junction had 3 bases not matched to a gene; V was cut back by 6 bases and J by 2 bases. CDR1 SGHAT and CDR2 FQNNGV come from the germline V gene. CDR3 region: CASRGTSGKNTGELFF. CDR3 nucleotides: TGTGCCAGCAGAGGGACTAGCGGGAAAAACACCGGGGAGCTGTTTTTT.

The rearrangement joins TRBV5-1 to TRBJ2-3; D is ambiguous. CDR1 and CDR2 (germline): SGHRS, YFSETQ. The V and J ends lost 0 bases and 4 bases respectively, with 9 bases between them. This CDR3 contains 14 residues. The CDR3 protein is CASSLGLAADTQYF. The CDR3 region has the DNA TGCGCCAGCAGCTTGGGGTTAGCTGCAGATACGCAGTATTTT.

This rearrangement joins TRBV5-1 to TRBJ2-7; perhaps TRBD2 as D (6 bases). The CDR3 runs 13 residues. Looked up from germline, CDR1 is SGHRS and CDR2 is YFSETQ. The V end lost 4 bases, the J end lost 0 bases, and 8 bases lay between the germline ends. CDR3 sequence reads: CASSRENSYEQYF. In DNA, the CDR3 is TGCGCCAGCAGCCGGGAGAACTCCTACGAGCAGTACTTC.

CDR3 residues: CASSPGSSGSYYYEQFF. CDR3 DNA: TGTGCCAGCAGCCCTGGTAGTAGCGGGAGTTATTACTATGAGCAGTTCTTC. V usage is TRBV3-1 (or the pseudogene TRBV3-2) and J usage is TRBJ2-1; 9 bases line up with TRBD2. The germline CDR1 and CDR2 sequences are LGHDT and YNNKEL (reference sequence). This CDR3 has 17 residues. Trimming at V came to 4 bases and at J to 8 bases, leaving 15 bases not matched to a gene.